These 3 T cell receptor beta chains were all obtained from the same sample, sequenced in a study of immune evolution from preneoplasia to lung adenocarcinoma. Some clones are missing from TCRdb's copy, which holds only in-frame ones; the method was immunoSEQ multiplex PCR. The sample includes 8,800 or so clones, 75% to 85% seen only once; the top ten take approximately 6.6%. What was sequenced was FFPE lung adenocarcinoma in situ tissue. Receptors were obtained from a person aged 60 to 85 with lung adenocarcinoma.

J is TRBJ1-2 and V is TRBV27, with a tentative D call TRBD1 (6 bases). V lost 4 bases, J lost 6 bases, and 18 bases lay in between. Germline CDR1 reads MNHEY; CDR2 reads SMNVEV (reference sequence). The CDR3 extends over 15 amino acids. CDR3 amino acids: CASSYGQSVWDGYTF. Written as DNA, the CDR3 is TGTGCCAGCAGTTACGGACAGTCGGTCTGGGATGGCTACACCTTC.

The chain is built from TRBV6-1 and TRBJ2-1; 7 bases agree with TRBD1. The CDR3 totals 13 residues. Trimming took 10 bases from V and 7 from J; bases not matched to a gene: 10. CDR1 and CDR2 from the germline V gene are MNHNS and SASEGT. The CDR3 nucleotides are TGTGCCACCGACAGGGACGGTGGGAATGAGCAGTTCTTC. It is translated as CATDRDGGNEQFF.

The chain uses TRBV18 and TRBJ2-5; TRBD1 matches at 7 bases. The V and J ends lost 8 bases and 3 bases, in that order; junction bases with no gene match: 6. From germline, CDR1 is KGHSH and CDR2 LQKENI. The CDR3 sequence is 13 residues long. The CDR3 reads CASRDSTKETQYF. Here the CDR3 DNA reads TGTGCCAGCCGGGACAGCACAAAAGAGACCCAGTACTTC. Full variable domain (missing parts from reference TRBV18 and TRBJ2-5): NAGVMQNPRHLVRRRGQEARLRCSPMKGHSHVYWYRQLPEEGLKFMVYLQKENIIDESGMPKERFSAEFPKEGPSILRIQQVVRGDSAAYFCASRDSTKETQYFGPGTRLLVL.